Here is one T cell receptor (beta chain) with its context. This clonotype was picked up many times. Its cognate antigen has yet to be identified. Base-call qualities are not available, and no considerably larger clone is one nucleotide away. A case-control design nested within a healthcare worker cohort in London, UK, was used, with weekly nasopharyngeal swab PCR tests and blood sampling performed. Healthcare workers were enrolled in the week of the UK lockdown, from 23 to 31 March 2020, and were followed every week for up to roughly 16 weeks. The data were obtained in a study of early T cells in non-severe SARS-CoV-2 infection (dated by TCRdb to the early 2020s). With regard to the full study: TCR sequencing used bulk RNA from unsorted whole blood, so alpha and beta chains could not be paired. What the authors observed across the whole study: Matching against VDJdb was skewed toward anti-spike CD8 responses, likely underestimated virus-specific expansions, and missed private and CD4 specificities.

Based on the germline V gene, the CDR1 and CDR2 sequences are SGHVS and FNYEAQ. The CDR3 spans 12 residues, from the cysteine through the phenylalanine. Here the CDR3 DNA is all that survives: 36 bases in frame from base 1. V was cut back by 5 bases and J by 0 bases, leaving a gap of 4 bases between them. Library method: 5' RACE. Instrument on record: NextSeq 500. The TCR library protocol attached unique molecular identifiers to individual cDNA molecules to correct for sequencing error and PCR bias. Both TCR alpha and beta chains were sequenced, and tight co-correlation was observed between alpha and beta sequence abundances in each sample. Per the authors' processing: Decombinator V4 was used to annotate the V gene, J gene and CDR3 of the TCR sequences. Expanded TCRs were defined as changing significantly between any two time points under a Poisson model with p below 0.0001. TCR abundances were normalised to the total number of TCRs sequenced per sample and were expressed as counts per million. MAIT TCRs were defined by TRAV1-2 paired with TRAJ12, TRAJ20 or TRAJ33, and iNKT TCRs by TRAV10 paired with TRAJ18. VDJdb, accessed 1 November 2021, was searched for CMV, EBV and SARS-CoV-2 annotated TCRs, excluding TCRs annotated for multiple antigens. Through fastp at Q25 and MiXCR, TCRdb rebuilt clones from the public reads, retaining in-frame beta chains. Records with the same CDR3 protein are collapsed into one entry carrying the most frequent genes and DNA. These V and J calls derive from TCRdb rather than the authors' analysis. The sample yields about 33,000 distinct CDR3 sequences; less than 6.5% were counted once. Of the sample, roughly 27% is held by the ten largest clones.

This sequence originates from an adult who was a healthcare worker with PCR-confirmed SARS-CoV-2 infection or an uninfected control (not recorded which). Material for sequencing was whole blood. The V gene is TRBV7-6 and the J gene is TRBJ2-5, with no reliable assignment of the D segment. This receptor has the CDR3 CASSPHQETQYF. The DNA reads TGTGCCAGCAGCCCCCACCAAGAGACCCAGTACTTC. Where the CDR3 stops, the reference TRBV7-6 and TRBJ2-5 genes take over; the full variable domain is GAGVSQSPRYKVTKRGQDVALRCDPISGHVSLYWYRQALGQGPEFLTYFNYEAQQDKSGLPNDRFSAERPEGSISTLTIQRTEQRDSAMYRCASSPHQETQYFGPGTRLLVL.